This T cell receptor beta chain stems from a study of glioma-infiltrating T cells after dendritic cell vaccination. Study information: Glioblastoma patients came from Phase I and II dendritic cell vaccination trials. Study observations and caveats: Longer survival after dendritic cell vaccination followed higher pretreatment TIL content.

Selection required adequate fresh-frozen tumor tissue plus more than two years' survival data. All glioblastoma patients lacked an isocitrate dehydrogenase mutation. Germline assignment: CDR1 SGHDT and CDR2 YYEEEE. This CDR3 is 14 amino acids long. The V end was cut by 4 bases, the J end by 7 bases, with 17 bases between. About this clone itself: Its antigen is not identified.

Profiling relied on immunoSEQ multiplex PCR, and the TCRdb table lists in-frame clones only, not all of them. The repertoire holds tens of thousands of clones, with around 79% as singletons. The chain is built from TRBV5-6 and TRBJ1-1; tentatively, D is TRBD1 (5 bases). This sequence originates from a human donor with glioblastoma. The specimen comprised blood, sampled before dendritic cell vaccination. DNA for the CDR3: TGTGCCAGCAGCCAACTACAGGTCCCGGGTGAAGCTTTCTTT. Amino acids: CASSQLQVPGEAFF.